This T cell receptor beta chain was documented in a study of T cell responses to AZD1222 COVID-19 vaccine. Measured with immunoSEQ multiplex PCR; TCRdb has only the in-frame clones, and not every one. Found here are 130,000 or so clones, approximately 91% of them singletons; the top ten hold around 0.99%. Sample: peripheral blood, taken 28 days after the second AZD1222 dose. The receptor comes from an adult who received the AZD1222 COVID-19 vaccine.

The DNA of the CDR3 is TGTGCCAGCAGTTCGAGAGGGACAGGGAACGAGCAGTACTTC. Translated: CASSSRGTGNEQYF. J is TRBJ2-7 and V is TRBV6-2 or TRBV6-3, with 9 nucleotides matching TRBD1. The trim removed 4 bases at V and 5 bases at J, leaving 6 bases unmatched. This CDR3 contains 14 residues. Per the germline V gene, CDR1 is MNHEY and CDR2 is SVGEGT.